The T cell receptor (beta chain) under discussion was sequenced for a study of response to subunit inactivated influenza vaccine. This clonotype was detected many times. Its specificity is not known. Findings and limits, study-wide: Authors suggested that a seasonal influenza vaccination recruits few new T cells each time.

TCRdb fed the RT-PCR reads into MiXCR, producing one record per CDR3 protein. There are 650,000 to 800,000 distinct CDR3 sequences in the sample; approximately 15% occur only once, and 6.5% to 8.5% lies in the top ten. The CDR3 contains 15 residues. V gave up 5 bases and J gave up 0 bases, with 10 bases separating them. Germline V gene lookup returns CDR1 MDHEN and CDR2 SYDVKM. The chain is built from TRBV28 and TRBJ2-2; TRBD1 or TRBD2 may be the D gene (6 bases each). The TCR was taken from a man in his forties or fifties who received an inactivated influenza vaccine. The material sequenced was PBMCs from blood, taken approximately 15 days before vaccination. CDR3: CASSGGPPNTGELFF. Written as DNA, the CDR3 is TGTGCCAGCAGTGGGGGGCCTCCGAACACCGGGGAGCTGTTTTTT.